In its sample, the clone carrying this TCR beta chain was seen many times. The record originates from a study of T cells in Graves' hyperthyroidism and ophthalmopathy. There were TCR beta CDR3 regions amplified from RNA transcripts. The TCR CDR3 first-round RT-PCR relied on the HTBI primer set. Each CDR3 protein gets one entry after TCRdb re-called the multiplex PCR reads with MiXCR. The repertoire holds some 460,000 distinct CDR3 sequences, 15% to 17% seen once, with 7.7% in the top ten. The V end lost 4 bases, the J end lost 3 bases, and 13 bases lay between the germline ends. This CDR3 spans 15 amino acids. Germline assignment: CDR1 SGHTA and CDR2 FQGNSA. Diagnoses were established using clinical symptoms, serum thyroxine and TRAb, thyroid ultrasound and orbital computed tomography.

The sequenced sample consisted of blood. The clonotype comes from a woman under 30 with Graves' hyperthyroidism. The chain couples TRBV7-2 to TRBJ2-1; D possibly corresponds to TRBD1 (7 bases). The CDR3 protein is CASSWAGGLYNEQFF. In DNA form, the CDR3 reads TGTGCCAGCAGCTGGGCAGGGGGGCTCTACAATGAGCAGTTCTTC.